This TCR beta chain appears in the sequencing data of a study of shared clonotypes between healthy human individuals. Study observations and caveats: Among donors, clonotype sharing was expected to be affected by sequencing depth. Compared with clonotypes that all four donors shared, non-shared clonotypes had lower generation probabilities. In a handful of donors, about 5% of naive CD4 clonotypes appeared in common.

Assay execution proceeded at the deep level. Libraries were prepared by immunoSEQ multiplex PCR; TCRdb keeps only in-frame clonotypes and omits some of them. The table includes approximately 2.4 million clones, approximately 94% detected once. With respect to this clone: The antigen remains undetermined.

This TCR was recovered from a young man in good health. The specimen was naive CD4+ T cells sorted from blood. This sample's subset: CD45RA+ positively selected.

The DNA for the CDR3 is TGCGCCAGCAGTTCCGAAACCATGGGGAACACTGAAGCTTTCTTT. Amino acid sequence: CASSSETMGNTEAFF. This chain uses TRBV5-1 with TRBJ1-1; no firm D call. Germline V gives CDR1 SGHRS, CDR2 YFSETQ. The germline V and J ends were trimmed by 5 bases and 1 base, with 15 bases remaining between them. This CDR3 is built from 15 residues.